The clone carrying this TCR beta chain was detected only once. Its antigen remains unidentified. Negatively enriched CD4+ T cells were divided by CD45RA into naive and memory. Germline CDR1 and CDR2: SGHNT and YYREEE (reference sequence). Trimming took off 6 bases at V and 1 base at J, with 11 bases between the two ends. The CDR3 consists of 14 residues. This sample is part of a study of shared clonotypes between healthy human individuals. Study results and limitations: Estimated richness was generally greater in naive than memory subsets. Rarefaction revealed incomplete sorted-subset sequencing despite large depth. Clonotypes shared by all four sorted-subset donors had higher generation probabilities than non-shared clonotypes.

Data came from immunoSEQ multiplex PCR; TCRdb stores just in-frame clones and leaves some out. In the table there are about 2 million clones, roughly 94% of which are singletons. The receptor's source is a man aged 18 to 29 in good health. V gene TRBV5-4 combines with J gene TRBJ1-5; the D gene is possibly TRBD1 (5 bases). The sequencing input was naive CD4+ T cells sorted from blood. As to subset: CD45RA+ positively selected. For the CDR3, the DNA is TGTGCCAGCACGACCCAGGGAAGCAATCAGCCCCAGCATTTT. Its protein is CASTTQGSNQPQHF.